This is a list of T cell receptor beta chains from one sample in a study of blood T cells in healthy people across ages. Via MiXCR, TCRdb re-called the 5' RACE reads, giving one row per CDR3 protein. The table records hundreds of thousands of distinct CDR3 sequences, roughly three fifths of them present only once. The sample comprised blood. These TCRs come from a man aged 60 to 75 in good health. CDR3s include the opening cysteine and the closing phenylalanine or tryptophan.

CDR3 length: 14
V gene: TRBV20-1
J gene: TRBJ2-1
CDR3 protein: CSTNGGAGYNEQFF

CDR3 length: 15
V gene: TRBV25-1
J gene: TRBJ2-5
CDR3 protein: CASSDLGTDQETQYF

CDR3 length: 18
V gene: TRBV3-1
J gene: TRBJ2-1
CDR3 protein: CASSQELAASGGGDEQFF

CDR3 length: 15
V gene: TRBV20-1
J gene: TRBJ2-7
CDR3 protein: CSASDPAGGTYEQYF

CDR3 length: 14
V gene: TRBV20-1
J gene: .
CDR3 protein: CSAPSPTGGYEQYF

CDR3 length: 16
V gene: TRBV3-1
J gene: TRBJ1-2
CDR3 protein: CASSQASVQGAYGYTF

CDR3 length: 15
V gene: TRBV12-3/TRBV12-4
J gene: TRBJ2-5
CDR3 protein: CASTPNGVRLETQYF

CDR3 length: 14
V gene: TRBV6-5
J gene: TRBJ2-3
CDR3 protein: CASMTGYSTDTQYF

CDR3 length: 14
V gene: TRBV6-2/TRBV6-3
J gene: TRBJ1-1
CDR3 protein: CASPLKAMNTEAFF

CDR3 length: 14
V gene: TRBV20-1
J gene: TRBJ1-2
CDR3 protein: CSAAGQGAGYGYTF

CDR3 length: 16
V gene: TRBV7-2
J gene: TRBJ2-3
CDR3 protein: CASSLLAGVPHDTQYF

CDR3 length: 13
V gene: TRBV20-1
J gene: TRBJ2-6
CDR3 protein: CSAPTGGPNVLTF

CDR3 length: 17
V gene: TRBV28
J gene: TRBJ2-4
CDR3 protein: CASSYLNSAVAKNIQYF

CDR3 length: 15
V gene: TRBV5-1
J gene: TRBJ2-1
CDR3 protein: CASSPGLAGAYEQFF

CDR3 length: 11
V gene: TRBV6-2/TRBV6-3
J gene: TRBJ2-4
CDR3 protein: CASGALNIQYF

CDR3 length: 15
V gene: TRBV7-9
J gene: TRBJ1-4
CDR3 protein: CASSPVGNDNEKLFF

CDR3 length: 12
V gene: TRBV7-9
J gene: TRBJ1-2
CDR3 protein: CASSFSSEGYTF

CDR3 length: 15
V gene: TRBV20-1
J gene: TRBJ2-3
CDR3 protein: CSARDYRGESDTQYF

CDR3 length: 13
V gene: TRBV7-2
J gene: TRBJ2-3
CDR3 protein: CASSVSVQDTQYF

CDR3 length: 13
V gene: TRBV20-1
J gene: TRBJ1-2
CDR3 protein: CSAWETGGYGYTF

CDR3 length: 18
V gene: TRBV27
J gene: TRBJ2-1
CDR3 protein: CASSFPEVARLSYNEQFF

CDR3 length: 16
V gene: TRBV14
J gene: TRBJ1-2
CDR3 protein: CASSPVAGQWLSGYTF

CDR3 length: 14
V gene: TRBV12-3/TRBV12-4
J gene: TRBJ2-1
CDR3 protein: CAGPPDRGNNEQFF

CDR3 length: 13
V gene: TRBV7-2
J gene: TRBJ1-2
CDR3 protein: CASSPWSGGGYTF

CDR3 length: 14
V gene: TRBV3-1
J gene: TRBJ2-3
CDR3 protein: CASSQETGADTQYF

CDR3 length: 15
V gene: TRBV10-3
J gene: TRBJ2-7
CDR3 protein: CAISTGGGYSYEQYF

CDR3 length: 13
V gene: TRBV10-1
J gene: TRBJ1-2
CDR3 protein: CASIAQGPYGYTF

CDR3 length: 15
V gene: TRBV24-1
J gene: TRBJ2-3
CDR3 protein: CATSDEGRRTDTQYF